A single sample gave rise to the 12 T cell receptor beta chains below, sequenced in a study of T-cell memory formation after mild COVID-19. TCRdb re-called the 5' RACE reads through MiXCR, storing one row per CDR3 protein. The sample holds about 150,000 distinct CDR3 sequences, roughly 13% seen once. Sequences were obtained from PBMCs or a T cell subset sorted from them (not recorded which). These receptors came from a man aged 18 to 30 who had mild COVID-19 (a few samples of this study predate the infection). Cell type and time point are not known.

This clonotype was counted only a few times. The chain joins TRBV9 to TRBJ2-3; 7 nucleotides match TRBD2. CDR1 is SGDLS and CDR2 is YYNGEE in the germline V gene. CDR3 size: 14 residues. V shed 3 bases and J 3 bases; nucleotides not matched to a gene: 4. The CDR3 DNA is TGTGCCAGCAGCGCCCTACTAGCGACAGATACGCAGTATTTT. Amino acid sequence: CASSALLATDTQYF.

V gene TRBV7-2 combines with J gene TRBJ1-5, with D perhaps matching TRBD1 (5 bases). The CDR3 sequence is 16 residues long. V was clipped by 4 bases and J by 2 bases, with 15 bases between them. Per the germline V gene, CDR1 is SGHTA and CDR2 is FQGNSA. The CDR3 is CASSWRDGAGNQPQHF. CDR3 coding DNA: TGTGCCAGCAGCTGGCGGGACGGTGCGGGCAATCAGCCCCAGCATTTT.

This clonotype has only a few counts. The chain joins TRBV12-3 or TRBV12-4 to TRBJ2-1, with D possibly TRBD2 on 5 matching bases. The length of the CDR3 is 13 residues. Trimming left V 7 bases short and J 2 bases short, with 9 bases between. CDR3 DNA: TGTGCCAGCACTAGCCCCCCCTACAATGAGCAGTTCTTC. Its protein product is CASTSPPYNEQFF.

This clonotype was seen a few times. V and J are TRBV7-2 and TRBJ2-3, with D possibly TRBD2 on 6 matching bases. Trimming took 4 bases from V and 0 from J, leaving 14 bases between them. CDR3 length: 16 residues. Germline assignment: CDR1 SGHTA and CDR2 FQGNSA. This chain's CDR3 is CASSSRVAASTDTQYF. In DNA form, the CDR3 reads TGTGCCAGCAGCTCCCGAGTAGCGGCTAGCACAGATACGCAGTATTTT.

CDR3 bases: TGTGCCAGCAGTCTCGAAGCGGGGACGGTCTCCGAGCAGTACGTC. Protein sequence: CASSLEAGTVSEQYV. This chain uses TRBV7-2 with TRBJ2-7; TRBD2 agrees at 7 bases. The J segment lost 6 bases and the V segment lost 6 bases, leaving 14 bases of the junction unmatched. CDR1 and CDR2 (germline): SGHTA, FQGNSA. CDR3 length equals 15 residues.

Only a few counts were recorded for this clonotype. The V and J genes are TRBV29-1 and TRBJ2-1; D gene unclear. The CDR3 runs to 17 residues. The germline CDR1 and CDR2 sequences are SQVTM and ANQGSEA. V dropped 0 bases and J dropped 0 bases, with 15 bases sitting between them. This CDR3 reads CSVEEGSRQSSYNEQFF. The DNA of the CDR3 is TGCAGCGTTGAAGAGGGCTCGCGGCAGAGCTCCTACAATGAGCAGTTCTTC.

This clonotype came up a few times. The chain employs TRBV20-1 and TRBJ2-1, with 13 nucleotides matching TRBD2. This CDR3 region has 14 residues. Losses at the gene ends were 6 bases for V and 3 bases for J; bases not matched to a gene: 2. Germline V gene data show CDR1 as DFQATT and CDR2 as SNEGSKA (reference sequence). The DNA for the CDR3 is TGCAGTGCGCGGACTAGCGGGGGCTACAATGAGCAGTTCTTC. As protein: CSARTSGGYNEQFF.

The CDR3 loop reads CASSLGPGQGEAFF. As DNA, the CDR3 is TGTGCCAGCAGTTTAGGACCGGGACAGGGTGAAGCTTTCTTT. This chain links TRBV12-3 or TRBV12-4 with TRBJ1-1; the match to TRBD1 covers 9 bases. Trimming took 1 base from V and 7 from J; bases not matched to a gene: 4. The CDR3 length is 14 residues.

The gene calls are TRBV6-5 and TRBJ1-2, with TRBD1 identical over 7 bases. V lost 8 bases to trimming and J lost 5 bases; unmatched junction nucleotides: 8. Per the germline V gene, CDR1 is MNHEY and CDR2 is SVGAGI. The CDR3 has 13 amino acids. This CDR3 reads CASRQGGTYGYTF. In nucleotides, the CDR3 is TGTGCCAGCCGACAGGGCGGGACTTATGGCTACACCTTC.

This clonotype has at least ten counts. V is TRBV5-1 and J is TRBJ2-5; D ambiguous. The V gene's germline CDR1 is SGHRS and CDR2 YFSETQ. Trimming shortened V by 2 bases and J by 0 bases, and 5 bases separated the two germline ends. The CDR3 totals 13 residues. In DNA form, the CDR3 reads TGCGCCAGCAGCTTAGGAAACCAAGAGACCCAGTACTTC. This encodes CASSLGNQETQYF. The whole variable domain, filled in from reference TRBV5-1 and TRBJ2-5, reads KAGVTQTPRYLIKTRGQQVTLSCSPISGHRSVSWYQQTPGQGLQFLFEYFSETQRNKGNFPGRFSGRQFSNSRSEMNVSTLELGDSALYLCASSLGNQETQYFGPGTRLLVL.

J is TRBJ2-7 and V is TRBV7-9; TRBD1 might be the D (6 bases). CDR1 is SEHNR and CDR2 is FQNEAQ in the germline V gene (reference sequence). The CDR3 spans 11 residues. The germline V and J ends were trimmed by 7 bases and 3 bases, with 7 bases remaining between them. The CDR3 sequence: CASTGDYEQYF. CDR3 in DNA: TGTGCCAGCACAGGGGACTACGAGCAGTACTTC.

This clonotype was counted only a few times. The genes are TRBV5-1 and TRBJ2-3, with D possibly matching TRBD1 (6 bases). With 4 bases removed from V and 7 bases from J, the gap between germline ends came to 10 bases. The germline V gene has CDR1 SGHRS and CDR2 YFSETQ. This CDR3 contains 12 residues. CDR3 coding DNA: TGCGCCAGCAGCGGAACAGGGTATACGCAGTATTTT. This codes for CASSGTGYTQYF.